This T cell receptor beta chain was retrieved from a study of cytomegalovirus exposure and HLA in healthy donors. Sequencing was performed with immunoSEQ multiplex PCR; in TCRdb, only in-frame clones are kept and a portion is missing. The repertoire consists of 250,000 to 350,000 clones, with around 90% occurring once and the leading ten covering approximately 0.96%. V shed 4 bases and J shed 5 bases, with 19 bases lying between them. The germline V gene encodes CDR1 SGHRS and CDR2 YFSETQ. CDR3 size: 16 residues. The V call is TRBV5-1, the J call TRBJ2-1; a possible D gene is TRBD1 (6 bases). Sequencing was done on a sample of PBMCs. The sequence was obtained from a man aged 25-45 years in good health and CMV-seronegative. The DNA of the CDR3 is TGCGCCAGCAGCCCGACCTTGGGGGCCAGCGACAATGAGCAGTTCTTC. Translation gives CASSPTLGASDNEQFF.